This entry concerns a single T cell receptor (beta chain). Antigen specificity is unknown. This sample is drawn from a study of monozygotic twins with inflammatory bowel disease. TCRdb reprocessed the 5' RACE reads and stores each CDR3 protein as one record, lacking DNA. The sample includes approximately 200,000 distinct CDR3 sequences. Per germline, CDR1 MDHEN and CDR2 SYDVKM. CDR3 length equals 12 residues. Points from the study as a whole: The analysis yielded no support for one strong signal or clonotype associated with IBD.

The chain recombines TRBV28 with TRBJ2-2. The sequenced sample consisted of blood. The sequence was collected from a human donor with ulcerative colitis or Crohn's disease, or a healthy co-twin of an affected twin (not recorded which). CDR3 amino acids: CASSLYGGELFF.